This T cell receptor beta chain came from a study of cytomegalovirus exposure and HLA in healthy donors. Study at large: In a later analysis, the 110 or so validation repertoires were reported to have used the same platform as the roughly 600 first-cohort repertoires.

Germline-derived CDR1 and CDR2 are GTSNPN and SVGIG (reference sequence). J lost 3 bases, V lost 8 bases, and 8 bases had no gene match. CDR3 length: 14 amino acids. The donors were in the roughly 130-subject validation cohort, distinct from the roughly 600-subject first cohort. General observations from the study: Generally TCR sequences proved uncommon, though certain public TCRs appeared in numerous donors. A few chains linked to CMV were shown in vitro to be specific for CMV antigens.

A note on this clone: The antigen is not known.

Sequencing was performed with immunoSEQ multiplex PCR; in TCRdb, only in-frame clones are kept and a portion is missing. The repertoire has around 160,000 clones, around 89% of them found once; the top ten carry approximately 3.1%. The sequence came from a man aged 18 to 29 in good health and CMV-seronegative. Sample: PBMCs. The chain carries TRBV30 and TRBJ1-3; 9 bases fit TRBD1. CDR3 DNA: TGTGCCAGTCACAGGGGGCCTGGTGGAAACACCATATATTTT. It encodes CASHRGPGGNTIYF.